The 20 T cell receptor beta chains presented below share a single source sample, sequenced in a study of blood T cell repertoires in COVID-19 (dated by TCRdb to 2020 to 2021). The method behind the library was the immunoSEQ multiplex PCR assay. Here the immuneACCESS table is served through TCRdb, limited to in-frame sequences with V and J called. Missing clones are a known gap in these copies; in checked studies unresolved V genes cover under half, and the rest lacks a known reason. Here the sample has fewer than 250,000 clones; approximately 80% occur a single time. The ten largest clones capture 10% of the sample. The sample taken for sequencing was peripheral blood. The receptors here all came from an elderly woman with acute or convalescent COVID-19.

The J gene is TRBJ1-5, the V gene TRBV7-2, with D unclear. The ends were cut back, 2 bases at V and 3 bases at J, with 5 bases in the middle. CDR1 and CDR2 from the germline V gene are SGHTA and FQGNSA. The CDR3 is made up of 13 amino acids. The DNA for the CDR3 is TGTGCCAGCAGCTTATCTCCCAATCAGCCCCAGCATTTT. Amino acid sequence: CASSLSPNQPQHF.

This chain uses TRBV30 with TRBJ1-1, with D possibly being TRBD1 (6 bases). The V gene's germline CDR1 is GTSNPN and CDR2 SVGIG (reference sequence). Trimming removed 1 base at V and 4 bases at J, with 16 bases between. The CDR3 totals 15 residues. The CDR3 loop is CAWSGSYREGTEAFF. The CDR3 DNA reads TGTGCCTGGAGTGGTAGCTACAGGGAAGGCACTGAAGCTTTCTTT.

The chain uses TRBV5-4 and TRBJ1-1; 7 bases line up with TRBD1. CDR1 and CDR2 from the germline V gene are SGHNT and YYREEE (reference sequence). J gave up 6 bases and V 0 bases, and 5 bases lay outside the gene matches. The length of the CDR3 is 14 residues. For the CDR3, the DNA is TGTGCCAGCAGCTTGGGTCAGGGGGATCCTGAAGCTTTCTTT. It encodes CASSLGQGDPEAFF. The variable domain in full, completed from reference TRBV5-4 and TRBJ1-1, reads ETGVTQSPTHLIKTRGQQVTLRCSSQSGHNTVSWYQQALGQGPQFIFQYYREEENGRGNFPPRFSGLQFPNYSSELNVNALELDDSALYLCASSLGQGDPEAFFGQGTRLTVV.

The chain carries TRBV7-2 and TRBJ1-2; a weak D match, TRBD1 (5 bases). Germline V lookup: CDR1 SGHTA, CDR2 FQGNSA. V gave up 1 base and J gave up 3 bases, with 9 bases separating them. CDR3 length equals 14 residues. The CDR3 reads CASSLVGGDYGYTF. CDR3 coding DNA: TGTGCCAGCAGCTTAGTCGGGGGAGACTATGGCTACACCTTC.

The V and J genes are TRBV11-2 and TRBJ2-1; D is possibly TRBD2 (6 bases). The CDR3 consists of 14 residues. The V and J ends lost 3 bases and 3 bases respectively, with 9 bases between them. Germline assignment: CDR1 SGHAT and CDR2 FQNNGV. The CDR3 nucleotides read TGTGCCAGCAGCTTGGGCGGGAACTACAATGAGCAGTTCTTC. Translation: CASSLGGNYNEQFF.

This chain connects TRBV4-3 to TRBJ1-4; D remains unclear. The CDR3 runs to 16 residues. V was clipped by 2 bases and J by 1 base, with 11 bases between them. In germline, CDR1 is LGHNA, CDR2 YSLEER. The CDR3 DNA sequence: TGCGCCAGCAGCCAATGGAGGTTCGAAACTAATGAAAAACTGTTTTTT. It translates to CASSQWRFETNEKLFF.

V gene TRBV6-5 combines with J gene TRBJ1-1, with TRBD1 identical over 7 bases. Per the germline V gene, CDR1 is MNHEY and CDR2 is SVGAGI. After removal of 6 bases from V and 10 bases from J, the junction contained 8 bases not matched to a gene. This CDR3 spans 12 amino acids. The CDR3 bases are TGTGCCAGCAGCTCGGCCGACAGGGTAGCTTTCTTT. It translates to CASSSADRVAFF.

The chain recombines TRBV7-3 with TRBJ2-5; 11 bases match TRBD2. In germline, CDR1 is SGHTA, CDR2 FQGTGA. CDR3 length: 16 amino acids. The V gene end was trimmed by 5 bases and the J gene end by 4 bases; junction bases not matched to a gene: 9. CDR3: CASSPGTSGRGETQYF. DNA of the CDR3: TGTGCCAGCAGCCCCGGGACTAGCGGCCGGGGAGAGACCCAGTACTTC.

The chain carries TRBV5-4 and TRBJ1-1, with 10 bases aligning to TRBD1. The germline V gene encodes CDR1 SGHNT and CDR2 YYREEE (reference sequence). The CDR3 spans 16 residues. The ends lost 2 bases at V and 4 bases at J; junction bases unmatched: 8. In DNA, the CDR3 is TGTGCCAGCAGCTTAAACCCGGACAGGGGGGCCACTGAAGCTTTCTTT. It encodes CASSLNPDRGATEAFF.

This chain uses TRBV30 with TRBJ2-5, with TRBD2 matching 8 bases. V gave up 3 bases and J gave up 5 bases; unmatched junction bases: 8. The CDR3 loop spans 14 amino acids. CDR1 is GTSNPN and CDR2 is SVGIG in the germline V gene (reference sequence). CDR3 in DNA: TGTGCCTGGAGAAGCGGGGGCCCTCTTGAGACCCAGTACTTC. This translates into CAWRSGGPLETQYF.

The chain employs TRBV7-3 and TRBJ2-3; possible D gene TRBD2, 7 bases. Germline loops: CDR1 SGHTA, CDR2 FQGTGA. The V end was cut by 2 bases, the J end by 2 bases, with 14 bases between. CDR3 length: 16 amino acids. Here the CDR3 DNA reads TGTGCCAGCAGCTTACTAGGGGGGGCCTCCACAGATACGCAGTATTTT. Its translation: CASSLLGGASTDTQYF. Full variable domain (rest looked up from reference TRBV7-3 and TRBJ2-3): GAGVSQTPSNKVTEKGKYVELRCDPISGHTALYWYRQSLGQGPEFLIYFQGTGAADDSGLPNDRFFAVRPEGSVSTLKIQRTERGDSAVYLCASSLLGGASTDTQYFGPGTRLTVL.

CDR3: CASSLEQGTEAFF. CDR3 DNA: TGTGCCAGCAGTTTGGAGCAGGGCACTGAAGCTTTCTTT. The chain combines TRBV12-3 or TRBV12-4 with TRBJ1-1; maybe TRBD1 (5 bases). The CDR3 runs 13 residues. Trimming removed 3 bases from V and 4 bases from J, with 9 bases in between.

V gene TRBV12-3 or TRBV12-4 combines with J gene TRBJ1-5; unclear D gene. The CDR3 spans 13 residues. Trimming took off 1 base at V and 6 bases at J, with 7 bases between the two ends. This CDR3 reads CASSLVQIQPQHF. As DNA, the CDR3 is TGTGCCAGCAGTTTAGTACAGATTCAGCCCCAGCATTTT.

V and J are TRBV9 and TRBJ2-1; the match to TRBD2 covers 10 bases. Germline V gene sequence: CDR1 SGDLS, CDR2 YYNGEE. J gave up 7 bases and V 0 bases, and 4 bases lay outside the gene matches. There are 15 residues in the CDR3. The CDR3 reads CASSVASGRGNEQFF. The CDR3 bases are TGTGCCAGCAGCGTAGCGAGCGGGAGGGGGAATGAGCAGTTCTTC. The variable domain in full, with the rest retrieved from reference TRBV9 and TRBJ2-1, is DSGVTQTPKHLITATGQRVTLRCSPRSGDLSVYWYQQSLDQGLQFLIQYYNGEERAKGNILERFSAQQFPDLHSELNLSSLELGDSALYFCASSVASGRGNEQFFGPGTRLTVL.

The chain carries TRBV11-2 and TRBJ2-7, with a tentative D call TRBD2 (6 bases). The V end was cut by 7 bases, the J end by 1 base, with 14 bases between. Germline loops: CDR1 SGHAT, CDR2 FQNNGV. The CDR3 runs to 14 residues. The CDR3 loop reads CASTPLTSSYEQYF. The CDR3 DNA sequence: TGTGCCAGCACCCCCCTGACTAGTTCCTACGAGCAGTACTTC.

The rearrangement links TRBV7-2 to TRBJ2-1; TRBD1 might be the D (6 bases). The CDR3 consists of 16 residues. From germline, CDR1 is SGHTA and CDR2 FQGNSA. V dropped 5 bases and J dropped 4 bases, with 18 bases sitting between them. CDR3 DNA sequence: TGTGCCAGCAGCACCAACAGGGCCGGCCATTACAATGAGCAGTTCTTC. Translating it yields CASSTNRAGHYNEQFF.

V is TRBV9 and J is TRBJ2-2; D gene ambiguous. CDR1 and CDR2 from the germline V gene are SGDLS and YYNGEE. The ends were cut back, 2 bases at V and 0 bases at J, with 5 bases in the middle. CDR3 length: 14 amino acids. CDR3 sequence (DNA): TGTGCCAGCAGCGTTCAGGCGAACACCGGGGAGCTGTTTTTT. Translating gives CASSVQANTGELFF.

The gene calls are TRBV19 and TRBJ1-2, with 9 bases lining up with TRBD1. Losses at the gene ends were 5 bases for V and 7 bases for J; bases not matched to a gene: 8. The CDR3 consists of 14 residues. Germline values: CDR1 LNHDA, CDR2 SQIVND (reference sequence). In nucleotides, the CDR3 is TGTGCCAGTAGTCCTGGGACAGGGATGCGTGGCTACACCTTC. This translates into CASSPGTGMRGYTF.

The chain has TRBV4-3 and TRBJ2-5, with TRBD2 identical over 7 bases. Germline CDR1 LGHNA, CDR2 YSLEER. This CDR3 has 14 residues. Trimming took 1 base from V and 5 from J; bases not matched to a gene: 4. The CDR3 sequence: CASSQGGGSETQYF. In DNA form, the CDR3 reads TGCGCCAGCAGCCAAGGGGGAGGGAGCGAGACCCAGTACTTC.

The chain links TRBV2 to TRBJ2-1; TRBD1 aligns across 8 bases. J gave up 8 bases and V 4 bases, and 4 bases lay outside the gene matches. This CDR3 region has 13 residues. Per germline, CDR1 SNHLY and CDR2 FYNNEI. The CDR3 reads CASSGDRRDEQFF. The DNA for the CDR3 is TGTGCCAGCAGTGGGGACAGGCGGGATGAGCAGTTCTTC.